Below, 8 T cell receptor beta chains from the same sample are listed, as sequenced in a study of control samples from healthy donors and cancer patients. TCRdb keeps only in-frame clones here, not all; method: immunoSEQ multiplex PCR. Its table lists some 190,000 clones. The source material was blood. The receptors were gathered from a woman in her thirties in good health.

The chain carries TRBV2 and TRBJ1-1; D not certain. The V end was cut by 5 bases, the J end by 1 base, with 11 bases between. The CDR3 totals 14 residues. The V gene's germline CDR1 is SNHLY and CDR2 FYNNEI. The CDR3 sequence is CASSPLMGNTEAFF. DNA for the CDR3: TGTGCCAGCAGTCCCCTTATGGGGAACACTGAAGCTTTCTTT.

The chain couples TRBV7-9 to TRBJ1-2, with a tentative D call TRBD1 (6 bases). Germline values: CDR1 SEHNR, CDR2 FQNEAQ (reference sequence). This CDR3 region has 15 residues. The germline V and J ends were trimmed by 6 bases and 2 bases, with 16 bases remaining between them. CDR3 coding DNA: TGTGCCAGCAGTCAAAACCCCCAGGGGAACTATGGCTACACCTTC. Protein sequence: CASSQNPQGNYGYTF.

The chain links TRBV10-2 to TRBJ1-3, with TRBD1 as a possible D gene (5 bases). The germline gives CDR1 WSHSY, CDR2 SAAADI. The CDR3 covers 16 residues. V dropped 5 bases and J dropped 0 bases, with 14 bases sitting between them. The CDR3 loop reads CASSRGGSLSGNTIYF. CDR3 nucleotides: TGCGCCAGCAGTCGTGGGGGTTCCCTCTCTGGAAACACCATATATTTT.

The chain recombines TRBV29-1 with TRBJ2-3; D may be TRBD1 (6 bases). CDR1 is SQVTM and CDR2 is ANQGSEA in the germline V gene. Trimming took 6 bases from V and 0 from J, leaving 25 bases between them. The CDR3 runs to 18 residues. CDR3 region: CSVRPRRDTLPSTDTQYF. The CDR3 region has the DNA TGCAGCGTACGTCCCCGCCGGGACACTCTTCCTAGCACAGATACGCAGTATTTT.

The V gene is TRBV4-3, the J gene TRBJ1-3; D ambiguous. Trimming took off 4 bases at V and 2 bases at J, with 15 bases between the two ends. CDR3 length: 16 amino acids. Germline V gene lookup returns CDR1 LGHNA and CDR2 YSLEER. In DNA, the CDR3 is TGCGCCAGCAGCCTCAATAGAGAGGGTCCTGGAAACACCATATATTTT. Encoded protein: CASSLNREGPGNTIYF.

The V and J genes are TRBV24-1 and TRBJ1-1, with unresolved D. The V end lost 10 bases, the J end lost 12 bases, and 8 bases lay between the germline ends. CDR1 and CDR2 (germline): KGHDR, SFDVKD. The CDR3 length is 8 residues. Here the CDR3 DNA reads TGTGCCACGGGCGAAACTTTCTTT. It encodes CATGETFF.

The rearrangement links TRBV4-3 to TRBJ1-4; D is unresolved. The CDR3 totals 14 residues. In germline, CDR1 is LGHNA, CDR2 YSLEER. Between the trimmed V and J ends, which lost 2 bases and 8 bases, there was a span of 12 bases. The CDR3 DNA reads as TGCGCCAGCAGCCAACGGGCCGCGAGCGAAAAACTGTTTTTT. Residues: CASSQRAASEKLFF.

This rearrangement joins TRBV9 to TRBJ1-3; D is unresolved. The CDR3 consists of 13 residues. V was clipped by 0 bases and J by 4 bases, with 5 bases between them. The germline V gene encodes CDR1 SGDLS and CDR2 YYNGEE. The CDR3 DNA reads as TGTGCCAGCAGCGTAGGAACCGGAAACACCATATATTTT. Translation gives CASSVGTGNTIYF.